What follows are 30 T cell receptor beta chains derived from one specimen sequenced in a study of blood T cells in healthy people across ages. Using a J-beta primer mix together with a sample-barcoded 5' primer, a second PCR was run for roughly 7 to 11 cycles. TCRdb passed the 5' RACE reads through MiXCR, listing each CDR3 protein once. The sample has 550,000 to 800,000 distinct CDR3 sequences; roughly 21% are singletons. Sequenced input: blood. These TCRs come from a man aged 65 to 79 in good health.

The sample holds a few counts of this clonotype. The V and J genes are TRBV6-2 or TRBV6-3 and TRBJ2-2, with D unclear. Germline CDR1 reads MNHEY; CDR2 reads SVGEGT. With 4 bases removed from V and 3 bases from J, the gap between germline ends came to 12 bases. This CDR3 has 15 residues. For the CDR3, the DNA is TGTGCCAGCAGTTGGGTCGGGCCCCACACCGGGGAGCTGTTTTTT. The encoded protein is CASSWVGPHTGELFF.

The sample holds a few counts of this clonotype. The V call is TRBV2, the J call TRBJ2-7, with D perhaps being TRBD1 or TRBD2 (5 bases each). V lost 8 bases, J lost 0 bases, and 17 bases lay in between. Germline lookup yields CDR1 SNHLY and CDR2 FYNNEI. The CDR3 spans 15 residues. DNA of the CDR3: TGTGCCAGCTCCCCCGAGGGGCGAATCTCCTACGAGCAGTACTTC. This gives the protein CASSPEGRISYEQYF.

This clonotype was counted a few times. The chain couples TRBV7-9 to TRBJ2-5, with D perhaps matching TRBD1 or TRBD2 (6 bases each). This CDR3 has 16 amino acids. CDR1 is SEHNR and CDR2 is FQNEAQ in the germline V gene (reference sequence). The V end lost 3 bases, the J end lost 2 bases, and 16 bases lay between the germline ends. CDR3 loop: CASSLGGAQGQETQYF. The CDR3 DNA sequence: TGTGCCAGCAGCTTGGGGGGTGCGCAGGGGCAAGAGACCCAGTACTTC.

The chain employs TRBV12-3 or TRBV12-4 and TRBJ2-1; D gene unclear. The germline V and J ends were trimmed by 3 bases and 6 bases, with 18 bases remaining between them. The CDR3 extends over 16 amino acids. This CDR3 is CASSFLATNKANEQFF. CDR3 DNA sequence: TGTGCCAGCAGTTTCCTCGCCACAAATAAGGCCAATGAGCAGTTCTTC.

The V and J genes are TRBV20-1 and TRBJ2-7, with 7 bases aligning to TRBD2. CDR3 length equals 13 residues. J gave up 2 bases and V 8 bases, and 9 bases lay outside the gene matches. CDR1 is DFQATT and CDR2 is SNEGSKA in the germline V gene (reference sequence). The CDR3 sequence is CSTKRGITYEQYF. The CDR3 nucleotides are TGCAGTACTAAGCGGGGAATCACCTACGAGCAGTACTTC.

This clonotype was seen ten or more times. The chain links TRBV7-9 to TRBJ2-2; no clear D gene. Germline CDR1 is SEHNR and CDR2 is FQNEAQ (reference sequence). Trimming stripped 5 bases from V and 1 base from J, with 8 bases between. The CDR3 sequence is 14 residues long. The CDR3 loop is CASSPPRNTGELFF. The CDR3 bases are TGTGCCAGCAGCCCGCCCCGGAACACCGGGGAGCTGTTTTTT.

This chain uses TRBV3-1 with TRBJ2-7; the D gene is possibly TRBD2 (5 bases). With 2 bases removed from V and 0 bases from J, the gap between germline ends came to 26 bases. Germline V gene data show CDR1 as LGHDT and CDR2 as YNNKEL (reference sequence). The CDR3 loop spans 20 amino acids. As DNA, the CDR3 is TGTGCCAGCAGCCAAAAGCCAAGTGTCAGGACTCCCCGATACTCCTACGAGCAGTACTTC. Protein: CASSQKPSVRTPRYSYEQYF.

This clonotype has just a few counts. The chain carries TRBV20-1 and TRBJ2-7; D might be TRBD1 (7 bases). V was trimmed by 0 bases and J by 2 bases, leaving 14 bases between them. Germline CDR1 is DFQATT and CDR2 is SNEGSKA (reference sequence). The CDR3 is 15 residues long. The CDR3 sequence: CSAREGQGGPYEQYF. The DNA of the CDR3 is TGCAGTGCTAGAGAAGGGCAGGGGGGTCCCTACGAGCAGTACTTC.

The V call is TRBV27, the J call TRBJ1-3, with 9 nucleotides matching TRBD1. The length of the CDR3 is 16 residues. Trimming removed 11 bases from V and 0 bases from J; junction bases left unmatched: 11. The germline CDR1 and CDR2 sequences are MNHEY and SMNVEV (reference sequence). The CDR3 sequence: CAPDRTGGSSGNTIYF. In DNA form, the CDR3 reads TGTGCCCCCGACCGCACAGGGGGCAGCTCTGGAAACACCATATATTTT.

The V and J genes are TRBV21-1 and TRBJ2-5; the table's D call, TRBD2, has no DNA check behind it. TRBV21-1 is termed a pseudogene. The length of the CDR3 is 14 residues. Written as DNA, the CDR3 is TGTGCCAGCAGCCACCGGACTAGCGAAGAGACCCAGTACTTC. Its protein product is CASSHRTSEETQYF.

This clonotype has just a few counts. This sequence joins TRBV29-1 and TRBJ2-3; D is unclear. The CDR3 length is 13 residues. The germline V gene encodes CDR1 SQVTM and CDR2 ANQGSEA. V was cut by 4 bases and J by 2 bases, with 10 bases left in between. The CDR3 region has the DNA TGCAGCGTTGGCGACACCTCCACAGATACGCAGTATTTT. Translating gives CSVGDTSTDTQYF.

This clonotype was observed at least ten times. This chain uses TRBV5-1 with TRBJ2-7, with D perhaps matching TRBD1 or TRBD2 (5 bases each). Looked up from germline, CDR1 is SGHRS and CDR2 is YFSETQ. CDR3 length equals 14 residues. V was clipped by 1 base and J by 5 bases, with 13 bases between them. For the CDR3, the DNA is TGCGCCAGCAGCTTGTCTCAGGGAGTTAACGAGCAGTACTTC. Translated, it gives CASSLSQGVNEQYF.

This clonotype has only a few counts. This chain joins TRBV2 and TRBJ1-4; the match to TRBD1 covers 9 bases. The CDR3 loop spans 16 amino acids. Looked up from germline, CDR1 is SNHLY and CDR2 is FYNNEI. Unmatched junction bases numbered 9, after V lost 5 bases and J lost 5 bases. This CDR3 reads CASSRTGGKGNEKLFF. CDR3 nucleotides: TGTGCCAGCAGTCGAACAGGGGGCAAGGGGAATGAAAAACTGTTTTTT.

This chain connects TRBV28 to TRBJ1-1; D ambiguous. Per the germline V gene, CDR1 is MDHEN and CDR2 is SYDVKM. V was shortened by 4 bases and J by 11 bases, with 14 bases between the two germline ends. This CDR3 region has 12 residues. CDR3 in amino acids: CASSSQSRRAFF. CDR3 nucleotide sequence: TGTGCCAGCAGTTCGCAGTCCAGACGGGCTTTCTTT.

This clonotype appeared many times. The chain links TRBV7-2 to TRBJ1-5; weak D call: TRBD1 (6 bases). The ends were cut back, 1 base at V and 6 bases at J, with 13 bases in the middle. CDR1 SGHTA and CDR2 FQGNSA come from the germline V gene. This CDR3 has 15 residues. The CDR3 DNA follows: TGTGCCAGCAGCTTAGAGGGAGGGGGTCCTCAGCCCCAGCATTTT. Translated: CASSLEGGGPQPQHF.

The rearrangement uses TRBV28 and TRBJ2-5; 9 bases match TRBD2. Germline V gene lookup returns CDR1 MDHEN and CDR2 SYDVKM. V trimming: 6 bases; J trimming: 5 bases; junction bases outside the gene matches: 7. The CDR3 is 14 residues long. The DNA of the CDR3 is TGTGCCAGCAGGGATAGCGGGAGTTTGGAGACCCAGTACTTC. This translates into CASRDSGSLETQYF.

The chain combines TRBV5-1 with TRBJ2-3; unclear D gene. CDR1 SGHRS and CDR2 YFSETQ come from the germline V gene. V lost 1 base and J 1 base, leaving 13 bases between the germline ends. CDR3 size: 16 residues. The CDR3 nucleotides are TGCGCCAGCAGCTTGTTCGTCCGCGTTGGCACAGATACGCAGTATTTT. It yields the protein CASSLFVRVGTDTQYF.

This clonotype was counted a few times. At one of its ends the junction is not consistent with the germline gene, which may arise from a read error. The chain carries TRBV27 and TRBJ2-5, with D perhaps matching TRBD1 (7 bases). Germline V CDR1 and CDR2: MNHEY, SMNVEV (reference sequence). The CDR3 length is 15 residues. The CDR3 DNA follows: TGTGCCAGCAGTTTAGGCAGGGGGGTACCACAGACCCAGCACTTC. Translated: CASSLGRGVPQTQHF.

This clonotype was found a few times. The chain recombines TRBV7-2 with TRBJ2-5, with D maybe TRBD2 (6 bases). Trimming shortened V by 1 base and J by 2 bases, and 14 bases separated the two germline ends. The CDR3 is 16 amino acids. Looked up from germline, CDR1 is SGHTA and CDR2 is FQGNSA. CDR3 in amino acids: CASSLDAAGTQETQYF. CDR3 sequence (DNA): TGTGCCAGCAGCTTAGACGCGGCGGGAACTCAAGAGACCCAGTACTTC.

A remark on this clonotype: The junction differs from germline at one of its ends, possibly a read error. V and J are TRBV12-3 or TRBV12-4 and TRBJ1-1; TRBD1 matches 7 bases. CDR3 size: 13 residues. CDR3 sequence reads: CASSFDRATESFF. The CDR3 DNA sequence: TGTGCCAGCAGTTTCGACAGGGCAACTGAATCTTTCTTT.

V and J are TRBV20-1 and TRBJ2-5; D uncertain. Trimming shortened V by 6 bases and J by 1 base, and 12 bases separated the two germline ends. Germline-derived CDR1 and CDR2 are DFQATT and SNEGSKA (reference sequence). The CDR3 is 13 residues long. The CDR3 DNA sequence: TGCAGTGCGACCGGGCCCTCCCAAGAGACCCAGTACTTC. This encodes CSATGPSQETQYF.

This clonotype was counted only a few times. This chain connects TRBV3-1 to TRBJ2-4; either TRBD1 or TRBD2 may supply D (6 bases each). The CDR3 runs to 14 residues. Germline CDR1 and CDR2: LGHDT and YNNKEL (reference sequence). With 3 bases removed from V and 7 bases from J, the gap between germline ends came to 13 bases. The CDR3 nucleotides read TGTGCCAGCAGCCAGGGGGGCTCCTTCAACATTCAGTACTTC. Translated: CASSQGGSFNIQYF.

V and J are TRBV5-1 and TRBJ2-2; D may be TRBD2 (5 bases). Germline V gene sequence: CDR1 SGHRS, CDR2 YFSETQ. This CDR3 is built from 15 residues. Trimming shortened V by 1 base and J by 6 bases, and 13 bases separated the two germline ends. CDR3: CASSLSRLGAGELFF. CDR3 DNA: TGCGCCAGCAGCTTGTCGCGACTCGGGGCCGGGGAGCTGTTTTTT.

V is TRBV5-1 and J is TRBJ2-1; D remains ambiguous. In germline, CDR1 is SGHRS, CDR2 YFSETQ. The CDR3 length is 14 residues. V gave up 0 bases and J gave up 5 bases, with 9 bases separating them. CDR3 amino acids: CASSLGRAHNEQFF. The CDR3 DNA sequence: TGCGCCAGCAGCTTGGGCCGGGCCCACAATGAGCAGTTCTTC.

This clonotype was found a few times. The genes are TRBV6-7 and TRBJ2-1; the match to TRBD2 covers 11 bases. TRBV6-7 is identified as an open reading frame with a role that is uncertain. The J segment lost 7 bases and the V segment lost 2 bases, leaving 7 bases of the junction unmatched. CDR3 length: 16 amino acids. This CDR3 is CASSYPLAGGQNEQFF. The CDR3 DNA reads as TGTGCCAGCAGTTACCCGTTAGCGGGAGGGCAAAATGAGCAGTTCTTC.

This clonotype was seen a handful of times. A much more abundant neighbour one base away suggests this may be a read error. The rearrangement links TRBV27 to TRBJ2-1; a possible D gene is TRBD2 (5 bases). Germline assignment: CDR1 MNHEY and CDR2 SMNVEV (reference sequence). The CDR3 is 14 amino acids. The CDR3 spells CVSSMAGTYNEQFF. The CDR3 DNA reads as TGTGTCAGCAGCATGGCGGGTACATACAATGAGCAGTTCTTC.

The gene calls are TRBV20-1 and TRBJ2-1, with 11 bases fitting TRBD2. This CDR3 comprises 16 residues. Looked up from germline, CDR1 is DFQATT and CDR2 is SNEGSKA (reference sequence). With V trimmed by 3 bases and J by 7 bases, 11 bases remained unmatched. As DNA, the CDR3 is TGCAGTGCTAGGAGTACTAGCGGGAGCCCCGGGAATGAGCAGTTCTTC. Residues: CSARSTSGSPGNEQFF.

The CDR3 is CASSPTSMNTEAFF. CDR3 DNA: TGTGCCAGCTCCCCGACAAGCATGAACACTGAAGCTTTCTTT. The chain carries TRBV18 and TRBJ1-1; D not certain. This CDR3 spans 14 amino acids. The V gene lost 6 bases and the J gene lost 0 bases, with 11 bases spanning the gap. In germline, CDR1 is KGHSH, CDR2 LQKENI.

This clonotype has a handful of counts. The chain uses TRBV29-1 and TRBJ2-5; D may be TRBD1 (6 bases). Germline assignment: CDR1 SQVTM and CDR2 ANQGSEA. With 1 base removed from V and 3 bases from J, the gap between germline ends came to 9 bases. This CDR3 contains 13 residues. The CDR3 DNA reads TGCAGCGTTGAAGGGCAGGGGAAAGAGACCCAGTACTTC. This gives the protein CSVEGQGKETQYF.

About this clonotype itself: At one end, the junction sequence differs from germline, possibly due to a read error. The chain employs TRBV7-2 and TRBJ2-7; 7 nucleotides match TRBD2. The CDR3 consists of 15 residues. The germline gives CDR1 SGHTA, CDR2 FQGNSA. The CDR3 nucleotides read TGTGCCAGCAGCTCTACTAGCGCTATATCCTGCGAGCAGTACTTC. Its protein is CASSSTSAISCEQYF.